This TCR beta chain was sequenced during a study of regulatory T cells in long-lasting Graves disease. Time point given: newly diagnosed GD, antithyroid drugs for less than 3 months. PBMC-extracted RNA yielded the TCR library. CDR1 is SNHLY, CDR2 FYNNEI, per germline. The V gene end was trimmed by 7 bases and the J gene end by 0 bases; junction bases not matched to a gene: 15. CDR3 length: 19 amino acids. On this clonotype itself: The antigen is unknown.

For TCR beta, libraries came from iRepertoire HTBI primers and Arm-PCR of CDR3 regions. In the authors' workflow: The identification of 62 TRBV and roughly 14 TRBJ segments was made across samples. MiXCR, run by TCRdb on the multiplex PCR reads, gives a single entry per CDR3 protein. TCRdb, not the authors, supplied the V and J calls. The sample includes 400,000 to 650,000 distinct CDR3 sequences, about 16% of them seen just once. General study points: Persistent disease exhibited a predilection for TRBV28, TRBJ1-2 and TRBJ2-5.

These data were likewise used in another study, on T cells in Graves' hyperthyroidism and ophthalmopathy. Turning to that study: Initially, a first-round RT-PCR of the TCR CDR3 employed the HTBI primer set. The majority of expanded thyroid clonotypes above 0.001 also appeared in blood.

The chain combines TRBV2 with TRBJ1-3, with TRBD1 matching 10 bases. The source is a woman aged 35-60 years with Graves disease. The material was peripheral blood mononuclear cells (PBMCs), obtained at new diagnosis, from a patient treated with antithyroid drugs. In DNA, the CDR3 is TGTGCCAGCACCCTCGAGCGGGACAGGGGCATAGACTCTGGAAACACCATATATTTT. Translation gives CASTLERDRGIDSGNTIYF.